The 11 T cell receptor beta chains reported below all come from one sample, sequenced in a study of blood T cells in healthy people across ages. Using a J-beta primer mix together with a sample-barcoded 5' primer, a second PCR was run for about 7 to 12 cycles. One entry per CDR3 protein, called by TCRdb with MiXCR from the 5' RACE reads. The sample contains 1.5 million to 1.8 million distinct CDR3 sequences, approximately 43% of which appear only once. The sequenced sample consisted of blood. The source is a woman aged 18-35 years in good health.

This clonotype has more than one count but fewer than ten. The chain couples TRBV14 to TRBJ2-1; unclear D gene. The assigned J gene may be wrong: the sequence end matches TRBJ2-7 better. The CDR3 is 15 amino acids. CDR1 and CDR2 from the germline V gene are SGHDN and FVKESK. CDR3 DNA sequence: TGTGCCAGCAGCCAAGAAGAGCCCTTCTACAATGAGCAGTACTTC. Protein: CASSQEEPFYNEQYF.

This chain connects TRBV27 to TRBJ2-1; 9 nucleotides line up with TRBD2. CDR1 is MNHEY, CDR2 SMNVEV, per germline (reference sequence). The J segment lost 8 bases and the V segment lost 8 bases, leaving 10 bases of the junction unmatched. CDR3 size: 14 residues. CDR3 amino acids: CASRRTSVIYEQFF. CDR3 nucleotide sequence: TGTGCCAGCCGGAGGACTAGCGTTATCTATGAGCAGTTCTTC.

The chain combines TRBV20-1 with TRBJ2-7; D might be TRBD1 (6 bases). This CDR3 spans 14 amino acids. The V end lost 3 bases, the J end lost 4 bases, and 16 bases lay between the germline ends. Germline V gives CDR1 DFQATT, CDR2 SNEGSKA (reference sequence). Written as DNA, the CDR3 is TGCAGTGCTAGGAGGACAGCCCGGAGGTACGAGCAGTACTTC. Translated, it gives CSARRTARRYEQYF.

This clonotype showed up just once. The CDR3 nucleotides are TGTGCCACCAGTGATTCCCTTTACCGGCCACCCTTGAGGGGTGAGCAGTTCTTC. It codes for CATSDSLYRPPLRGEQFF. The chain joins TRBV24-1 to TRBJ2-1, with D tentatively TRBD1 or TRBD2 (5 bases each). Germline V gives CDR1 KGHDR, CDR2 SFDVKD. Trimming removed 2 bases at V and 9 bases at J, with 25 bases between. The CDR3 length is 18 residues.

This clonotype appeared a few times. The CDR3: CASSQVSQDTQYF. Here the CDR3 DNA reads TGTGCCAGCAGCCAAGTCTCGCAAGATACGCAGTATTTT. The chain recombines TRBV4-2 with TRBJ2-3; D is unresolved. The CDR3 runs to 13 residues. Germline V gene data show CDR1 as LGHNA and CDR2 as YNFKEQ. The V and J ends lost 1 base and 5 bases respectively, with 7 bases between them.

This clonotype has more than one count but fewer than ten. The CDR3 loop reads CASSYRQGSTGELFF. DNA of the CDR3: TGTGCCAGCAGTTACCGACAGGGGAGCACCGGGGAGCTGTTTTTT. V and J are TRBV27 and TRBJ2-2; TRBD1 matches at 8 bases. Germline lookup yields CDR1 MNHEY and CDR2 SMNVEV (reference sequence). The CDR3 loop spans 15 amino acids. V shed 4 bases and J 4 bases; nucleotides not matched to a gene: 5.

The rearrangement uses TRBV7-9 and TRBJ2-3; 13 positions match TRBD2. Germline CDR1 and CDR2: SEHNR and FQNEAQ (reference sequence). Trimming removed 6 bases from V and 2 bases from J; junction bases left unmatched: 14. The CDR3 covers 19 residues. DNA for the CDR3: TGTGCCAGCAGGCCGGGACTAGCGGGACCCGCAATTCACACAGATACGCAGTATTTT. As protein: CASRPGLAGPAIHTDTQYF.

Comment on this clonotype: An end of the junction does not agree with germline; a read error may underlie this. DNA for the CDR3: TGTGTCAGCAGCGTCCGGGACGGACTAAATGGCTACACCTTC. This translates into CVSSVRDGLNGYTF. This chain connects TRBV13 to TRBJ1-2, with D perhaps matching TRBD1 (5 bases). This CDR3 is built from 14 residues. CDR1 and CDR2 from the germline V gene are PRHDT and FYEKMQ (reference sequence).

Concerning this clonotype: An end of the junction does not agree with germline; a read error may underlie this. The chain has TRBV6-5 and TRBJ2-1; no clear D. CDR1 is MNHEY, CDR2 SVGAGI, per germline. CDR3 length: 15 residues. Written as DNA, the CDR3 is TGTGCCATCAAACGTACAGAACACTCCTACAATGAGCGGTTCTTC. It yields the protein CAIKRTEHSYNERFF.

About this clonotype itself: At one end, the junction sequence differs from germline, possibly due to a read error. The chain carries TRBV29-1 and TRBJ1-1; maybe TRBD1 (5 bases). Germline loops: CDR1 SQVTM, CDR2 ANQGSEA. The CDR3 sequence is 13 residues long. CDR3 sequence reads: CSVDRVGNTESFF. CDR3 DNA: TGCAGCGTTGACAGGGTTGGGAACACTGAATCTTTCTTT.

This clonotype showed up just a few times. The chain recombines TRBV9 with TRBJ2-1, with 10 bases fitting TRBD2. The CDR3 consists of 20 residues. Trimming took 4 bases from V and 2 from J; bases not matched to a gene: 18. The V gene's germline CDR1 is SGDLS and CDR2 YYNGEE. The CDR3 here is CASSSTPSVSGGAPYNEQFF. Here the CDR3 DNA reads TGTGCCAGCAGCAGTACACCGTCCGTAAGCGGGGGGGCCCCCTACAATGAGCAGTTCTTC.